This TCR beta chain was sequenced in a study of blood T cells in healthy people across ages. General observations from the study: Per million T cells, TCR beta diversity dropped about linearly as age rose.

Worth noting for this clonotype: Its antigen is unidentified.

It was with a sample-barcoded 5' primer and a J-beta primer mix that a second PCR of roughly 6 to 12 cycles was run. MiXCR was run by TCRdb on the 5' RACE reads, yielding one entry per CDR3 protein. The sample holds about 580,000 distinct CDR3 sequences; under 55% are singletons and the top ten take approximately 25%. Per-sample PBMC isolation yielded at least 6 million cells. CDR1 and CDR2 (germline): SGHVS, FNYEAQ. CDR3 length: 17 amino acids. J was trimmed by 4 bases and V by 5 bases; bases with no gene match: 11. This TCR was recovered from a man older than 75 in good health. V usage is TRBV7-6 and J usage is TRBJ2-5; TRBD2 matches 12 bases. The source material was blood. Here the CDR3 DNA reads TGTGCCAGCAGCGCTCGGACTAGCGGGAAGATCGGAGAGACCCAGTACTTC. This encodes CASSARTSGKIGETQYF.